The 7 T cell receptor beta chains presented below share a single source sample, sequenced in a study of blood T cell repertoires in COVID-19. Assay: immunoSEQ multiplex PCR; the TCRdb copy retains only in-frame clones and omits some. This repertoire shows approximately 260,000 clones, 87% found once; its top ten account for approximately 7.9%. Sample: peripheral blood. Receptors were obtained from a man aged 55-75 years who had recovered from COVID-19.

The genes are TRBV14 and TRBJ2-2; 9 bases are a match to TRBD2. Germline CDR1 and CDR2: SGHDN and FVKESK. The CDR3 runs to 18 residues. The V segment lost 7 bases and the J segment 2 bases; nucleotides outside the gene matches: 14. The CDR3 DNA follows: TGTGCCAGCACCAGCGCCCTTCTAGCGGGGCATAACACCGGGGAGCTGTTTTTT. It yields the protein CASTSALLAGHNTGELFF.

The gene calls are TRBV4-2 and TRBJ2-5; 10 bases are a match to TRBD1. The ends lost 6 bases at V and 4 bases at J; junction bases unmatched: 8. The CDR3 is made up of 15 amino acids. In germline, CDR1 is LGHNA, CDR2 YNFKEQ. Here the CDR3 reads CASRATGQGGETQYF. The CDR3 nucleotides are TGTGCCAGCAGGGCGACCGGACAGGGGGGAGAGACCCAGTACTTC.

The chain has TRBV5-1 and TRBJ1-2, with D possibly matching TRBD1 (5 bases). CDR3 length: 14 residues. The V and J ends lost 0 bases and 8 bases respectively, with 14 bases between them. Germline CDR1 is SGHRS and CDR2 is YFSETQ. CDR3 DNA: TGCGCCAGCAGCTTGGCCGAGGTCAGGGTGGGCTACACCTTC. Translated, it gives CASSLAEVRVGYTF.

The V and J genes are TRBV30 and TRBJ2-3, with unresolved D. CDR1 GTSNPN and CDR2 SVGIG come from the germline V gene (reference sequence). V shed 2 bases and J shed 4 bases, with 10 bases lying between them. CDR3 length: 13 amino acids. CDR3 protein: CAWSIRSADTQYF. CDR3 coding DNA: TGTGCCTGGAGTATCCGTTCCGCAGATACGCAGTATTTT.

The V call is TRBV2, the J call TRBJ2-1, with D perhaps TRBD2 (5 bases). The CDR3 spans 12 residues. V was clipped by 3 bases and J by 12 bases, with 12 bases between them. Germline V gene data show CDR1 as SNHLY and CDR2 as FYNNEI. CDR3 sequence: CASSERKLGQFF. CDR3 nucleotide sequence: TGTGCCAGCAGTGAGAGAAAACTAGGGCAGTTCTTC.

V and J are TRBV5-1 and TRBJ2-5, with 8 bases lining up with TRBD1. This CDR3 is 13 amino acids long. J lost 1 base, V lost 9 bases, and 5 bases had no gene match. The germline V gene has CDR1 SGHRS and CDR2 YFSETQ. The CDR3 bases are TGCGCCATCTGCGACAGGGGCCAAGAGACCCAGTACTTC. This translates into CAICDRGQETQYF. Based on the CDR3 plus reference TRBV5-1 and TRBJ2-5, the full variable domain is KAGVTQTPRYLIKTRGQQVTLSCSPISGHRSVSWYQQTPGQGLQFLFEYFSETQRNKGNFPGRFSGRQFSNSRSEMNVSTLELGDSALYLCAICDRGQETQYFGPGTRLLVL.

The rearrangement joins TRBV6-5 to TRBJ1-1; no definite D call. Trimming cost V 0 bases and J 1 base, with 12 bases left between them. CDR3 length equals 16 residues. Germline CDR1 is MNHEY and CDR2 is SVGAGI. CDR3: CASSYSRAGRNTEAFF. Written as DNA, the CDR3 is TGTGCCAGCAGTTACTCGAGGGCAGGCCGGAACACTGAAGCTTTCTTT.